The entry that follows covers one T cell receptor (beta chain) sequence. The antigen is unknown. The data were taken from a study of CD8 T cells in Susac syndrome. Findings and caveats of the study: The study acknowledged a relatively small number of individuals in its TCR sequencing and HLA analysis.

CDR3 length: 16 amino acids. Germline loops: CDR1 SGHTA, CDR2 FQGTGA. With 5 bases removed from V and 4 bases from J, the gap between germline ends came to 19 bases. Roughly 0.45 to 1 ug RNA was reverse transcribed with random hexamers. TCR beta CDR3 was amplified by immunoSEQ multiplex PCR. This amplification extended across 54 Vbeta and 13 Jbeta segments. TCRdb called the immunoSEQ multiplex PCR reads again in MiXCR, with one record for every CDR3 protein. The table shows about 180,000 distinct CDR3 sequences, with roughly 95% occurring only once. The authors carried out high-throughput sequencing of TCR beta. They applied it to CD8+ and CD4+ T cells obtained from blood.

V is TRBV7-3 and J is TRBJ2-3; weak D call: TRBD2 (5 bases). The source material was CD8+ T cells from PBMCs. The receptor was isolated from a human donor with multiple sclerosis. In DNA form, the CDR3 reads TGTGCCAGCAGCCCGGGCCGCGGGCTACCGGCAGATACGCAGTATTTT. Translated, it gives CASSPGRGLPADTQYF.